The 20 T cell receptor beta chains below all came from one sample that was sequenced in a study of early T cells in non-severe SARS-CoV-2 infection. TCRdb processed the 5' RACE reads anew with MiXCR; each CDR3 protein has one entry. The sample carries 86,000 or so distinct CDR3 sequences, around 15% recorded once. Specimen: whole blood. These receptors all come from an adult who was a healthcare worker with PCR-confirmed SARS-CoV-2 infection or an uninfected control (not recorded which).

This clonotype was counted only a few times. CDR3 DNA sequence: TGTGCCAGCAGCCGGGACCCCTTTTTTCAGGACGAGCAGTACTTC. This codes for CASSRDPFFQDEQYF. The rearrangement uses TRBV3-1 and TRBJ2-7; D may match TRBD1 or TRBD2 (5 bases each). The V and J ends lost 4 bases and 5 bases respectively, with 18 bases between them. Per the germline V gene, CDR1 is LGHDT and CDR2 is YNNKEL (reference sequence). The CDR3 runs to 15 residues.

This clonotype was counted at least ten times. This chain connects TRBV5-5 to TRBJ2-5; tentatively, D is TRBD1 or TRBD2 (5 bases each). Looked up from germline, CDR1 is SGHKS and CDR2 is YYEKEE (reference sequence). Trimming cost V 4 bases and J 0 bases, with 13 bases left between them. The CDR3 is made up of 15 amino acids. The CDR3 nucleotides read TGTGCCAGCAGCCCCGGGACCGCGTACCAAGAGACCCAGTACTTC. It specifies CASSPGTAYQETQYF.

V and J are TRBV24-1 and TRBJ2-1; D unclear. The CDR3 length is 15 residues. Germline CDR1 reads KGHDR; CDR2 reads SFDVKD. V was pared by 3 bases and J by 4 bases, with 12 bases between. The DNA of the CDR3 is TGTGCCACCAGTGATACGGGCTTGGTATACAATGAGCAGTTCTTC. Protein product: CATSDTGLVYNEQFF.

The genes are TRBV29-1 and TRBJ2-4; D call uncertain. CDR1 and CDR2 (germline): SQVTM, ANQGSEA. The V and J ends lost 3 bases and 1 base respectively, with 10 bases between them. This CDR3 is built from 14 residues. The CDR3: CSVEMKLAKNIQYF. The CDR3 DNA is TGCAGCGTTGAGATGAAACTTGCCAAAAACATTCAGTACTTC.

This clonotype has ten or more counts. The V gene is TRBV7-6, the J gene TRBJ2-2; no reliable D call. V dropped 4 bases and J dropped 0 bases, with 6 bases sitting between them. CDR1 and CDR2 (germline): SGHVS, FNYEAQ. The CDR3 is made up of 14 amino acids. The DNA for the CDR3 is TGTGCCAGCAGCTCGGGTCCGAACACCGGGGAGCTGTTTTTT. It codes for CASSSGPNTGELFF.

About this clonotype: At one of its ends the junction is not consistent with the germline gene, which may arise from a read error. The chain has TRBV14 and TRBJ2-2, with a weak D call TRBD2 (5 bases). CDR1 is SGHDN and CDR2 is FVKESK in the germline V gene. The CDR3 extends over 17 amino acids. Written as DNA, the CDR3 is TGTGCCAGCGGCCAAGATGTTCGGGGATCGAACACCGGGGAGCTGTTTTTT. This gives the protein CASGQDVRGSNTGELFF.

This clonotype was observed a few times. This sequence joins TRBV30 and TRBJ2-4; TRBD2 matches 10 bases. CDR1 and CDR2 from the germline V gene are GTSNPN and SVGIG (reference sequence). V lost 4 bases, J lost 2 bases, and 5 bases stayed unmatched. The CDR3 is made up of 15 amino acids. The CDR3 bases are TGTGCCTGGATCCCAGCGGGAGGGCCCAAAAACATTCAGTACTTC. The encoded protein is CAWIPAGGPKNIQYF. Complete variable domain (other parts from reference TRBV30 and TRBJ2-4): SQTIHQWPATLVQPVGSPLSLECTVEGTSNPNLYWYRQAAGRGLQLLFYSVGIGQISSEVPQNLSASRPQDRQFILSSKKLLLSDSGFYLCAWIPAGGPKNIQYFGAGTRLSVL.

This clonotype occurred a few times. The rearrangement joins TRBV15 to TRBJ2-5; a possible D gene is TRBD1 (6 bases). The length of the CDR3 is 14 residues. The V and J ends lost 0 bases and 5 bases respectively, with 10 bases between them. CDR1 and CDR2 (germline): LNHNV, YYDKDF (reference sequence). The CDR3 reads CATSRDRGPETQYF. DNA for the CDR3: TGTGCCACCAGCAGAGACAGGGGTCCGGAGACCCAGTACTTC.

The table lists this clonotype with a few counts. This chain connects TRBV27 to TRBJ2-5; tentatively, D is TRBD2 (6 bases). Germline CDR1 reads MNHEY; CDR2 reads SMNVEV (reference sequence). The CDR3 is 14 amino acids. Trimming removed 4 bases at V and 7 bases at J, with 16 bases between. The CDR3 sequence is CASSSPGLARTQYF. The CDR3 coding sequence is TGTGCCAGCAGTTCCCCGGGACTTGCGAGGACCCAGTACTTC.

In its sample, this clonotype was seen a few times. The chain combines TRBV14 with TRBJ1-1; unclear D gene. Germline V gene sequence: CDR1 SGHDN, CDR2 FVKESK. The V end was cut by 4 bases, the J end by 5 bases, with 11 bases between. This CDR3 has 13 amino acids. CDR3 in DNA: TGTGCCAGCAGCCTTAATGGGAGAACTGAAGCTTTCTTT. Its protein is CASSLNGRTEAFF.

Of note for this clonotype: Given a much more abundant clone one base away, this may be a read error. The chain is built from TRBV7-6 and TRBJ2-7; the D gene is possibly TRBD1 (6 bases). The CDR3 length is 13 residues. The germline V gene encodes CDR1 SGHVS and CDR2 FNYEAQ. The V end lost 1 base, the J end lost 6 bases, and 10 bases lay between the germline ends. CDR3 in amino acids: CASSLGGPGEQYF. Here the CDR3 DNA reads TGTGCCAGCAGCTTAGGGGGGCCAGGCGAGCAGTACTTC.

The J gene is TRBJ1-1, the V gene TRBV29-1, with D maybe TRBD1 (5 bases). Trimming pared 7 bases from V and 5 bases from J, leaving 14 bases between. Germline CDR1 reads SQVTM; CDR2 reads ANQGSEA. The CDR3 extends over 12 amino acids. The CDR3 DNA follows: TGCAGCGCGCAGGGAATTGGTACTGAAGCTTTCTTT. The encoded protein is CSAQGIGTEAFF.

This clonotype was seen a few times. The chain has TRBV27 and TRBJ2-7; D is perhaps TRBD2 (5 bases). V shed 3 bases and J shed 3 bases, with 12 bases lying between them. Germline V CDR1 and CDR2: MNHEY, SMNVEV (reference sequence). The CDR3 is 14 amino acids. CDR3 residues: CASSLVGGNYEQYF. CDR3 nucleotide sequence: TGTGCCAGCAGTTTGGTCGGAGGCAACTACGAGCAGTACTTC.

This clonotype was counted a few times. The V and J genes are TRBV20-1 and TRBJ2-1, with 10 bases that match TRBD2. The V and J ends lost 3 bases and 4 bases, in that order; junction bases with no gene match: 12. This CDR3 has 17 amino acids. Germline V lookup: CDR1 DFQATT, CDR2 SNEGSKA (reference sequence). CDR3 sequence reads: CSASVSGGNDLYNEQFF. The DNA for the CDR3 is TGCAGTGCTAGCGTTAGCGGGGGGAATGACTTATACAATGAGCAGTTCTTC.

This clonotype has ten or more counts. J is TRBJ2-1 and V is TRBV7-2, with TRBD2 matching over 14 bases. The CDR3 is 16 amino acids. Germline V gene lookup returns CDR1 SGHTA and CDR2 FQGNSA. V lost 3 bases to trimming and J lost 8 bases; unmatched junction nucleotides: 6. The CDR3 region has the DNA TGTGCCAGCAGCTTTGGACTAGCGGGAGGTGACGATGAGCAGTTCTTC. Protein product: CASSFGLAGGDDEQFF. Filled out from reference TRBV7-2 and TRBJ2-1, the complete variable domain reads GAGVSQSPSNKVTEKGKDVELRCDPISGHTALYWYRQSLGQGLEFLIYFQGNSAPDKSGLPSDRFSAERTGGSVSTLTIQRTQQEDSAVYLCASSFGLAGGDDEQFFGPGTRLTVL.

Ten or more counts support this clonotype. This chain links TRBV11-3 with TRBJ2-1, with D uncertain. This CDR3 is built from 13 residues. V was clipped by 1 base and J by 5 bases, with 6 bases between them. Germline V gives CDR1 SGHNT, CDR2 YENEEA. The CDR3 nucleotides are TGTGCCAGCAGCTTAGTGGACGACAATGAGCAGTTCTTC. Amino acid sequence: CASSLVDDNEQFF.

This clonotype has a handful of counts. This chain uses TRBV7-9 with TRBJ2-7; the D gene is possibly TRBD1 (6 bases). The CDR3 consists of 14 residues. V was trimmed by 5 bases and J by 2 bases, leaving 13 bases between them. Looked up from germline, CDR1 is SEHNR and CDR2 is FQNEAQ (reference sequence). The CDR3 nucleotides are TGTGCCAGCAGCGTACAGGGCAGCCCCTACGAGCAGTACTTC. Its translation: CASSVQGSPYEQYF.

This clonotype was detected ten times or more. The CDR3 region has the DNA TGTGCCAGTAGTCAATCCCGCGGGGGGCTTAGCAATCAGCCCCAGCATTTT. It codes for CASSQSRGGLSNQPQHF. The rearrangement links TRBV19 to TRBJ1-5; D is perhaps TRBD1 (6 bases). The CDR3 runs to 17 residues. The germline V gene encodes CDR1 LNHDA and CDR2 SQIVND (reference sequence). V lost 5 bases and J 0 bases, leaving 17 bases between the germline ends.

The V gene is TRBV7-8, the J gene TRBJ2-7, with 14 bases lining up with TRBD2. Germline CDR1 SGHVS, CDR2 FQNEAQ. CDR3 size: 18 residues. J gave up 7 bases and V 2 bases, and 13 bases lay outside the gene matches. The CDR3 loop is CASSLLSGTSGRILEQYF. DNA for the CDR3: TGTGCCAGCAGCTTACTTTCCGGGACTAGCGGGAGAATCCTAGAGCAGTACTTC.

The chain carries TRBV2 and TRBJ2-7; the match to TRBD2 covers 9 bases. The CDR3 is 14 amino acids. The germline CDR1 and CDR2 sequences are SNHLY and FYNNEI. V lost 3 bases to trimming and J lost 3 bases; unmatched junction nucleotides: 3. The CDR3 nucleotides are TGTGCCAGCAGTGATATAGCGGGGGACTACGAGCAGTACTTC. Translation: CASSDIAGDYEQYF.